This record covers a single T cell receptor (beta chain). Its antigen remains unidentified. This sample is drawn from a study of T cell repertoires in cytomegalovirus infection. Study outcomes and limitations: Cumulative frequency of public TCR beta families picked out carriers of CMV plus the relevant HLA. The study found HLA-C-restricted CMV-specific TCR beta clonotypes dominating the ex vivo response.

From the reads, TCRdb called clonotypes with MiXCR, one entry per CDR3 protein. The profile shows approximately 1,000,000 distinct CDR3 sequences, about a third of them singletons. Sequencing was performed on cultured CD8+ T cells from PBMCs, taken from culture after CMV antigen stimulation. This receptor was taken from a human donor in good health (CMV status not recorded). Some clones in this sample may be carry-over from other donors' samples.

The DNA of the CDR3 is TGTGCCAGCAGCGTAGTAAGGGGTAGCACTGAAGCTTTCTTT. It encodes CASSVVRGSTEAFF. The chain employs TRBV9 and TRBJ1-1, with D possibly being TRBD1 (5 bases). Per the germline V gene, CDR1 is SGDLS and CDR2 is YYNGEE. V lost 0 bases to trimming and J lost 4 bases, with 10 bases between them. This CDR3 is 14 amino acids long.